Listed here are 21 T cell receptor beta chains from one sample, sequenced in a study of identical twins. MiXCR, run by TCRdb on the 5' RACE reads, gives a single entry per CDR3 protein. This sample yields 450,000 or so distinct CDR3 sequences, of which around a sixth are seen a single time; roughly an eighth belongs to the top ten. Sequencing input: naive T cells sorted from blood. All receptors come from a man between 50 and 59 years old in good health.

At least ten counts were recorded for this clonotype. This chain links TRBV28 with TRBJ2-1, with 8 bases identical to TRBD1. CDR1 is MDHEN and CDR2 is SYDVKM in the germline V gene. J was trimmed by 2 bases and V by 4 bases; bases with no gene match: 4. The CDR3 extends over 15 amino acids. CDR3 in DNA: TGTGCCAGCAGTTCGACAGGGGCGGCCTACAATGAGCAGTTCTTC. It is translated as CASSSTGAAYNEQFF.

In its sample, this clonotype was seen once. V gene TRBV27 combines with J gene TRBJ2-7, with 9 bases fitting TRBD2. Germline CDR1 and CDR2: MNHEY and SMNVEV (reference sequence). The CDR3 consists of 16 residues. V lost 2 bases and J lost 0; bases outside the gene matches: 5. The DNA of the CDR3 is TGTGCCAGCAGTTTAGAAGCGGGAGGCCCCTCCTACGAGCAGTACTTC. Protein: CASSLEAGGPSYEQYF.

V and J are TRBV10-3 and TRBJ2-3; 7 positions match TRBD2. The trim removed 8 bases at V and 0 bases at J, leaving 11 bases unmatched. The germline gives CDR1 ENHRY, CDR2 SYGVKD. This CDR3 spans 16 amino acids. CDR3 nucleotides: TGTGCCATCGGGGACCCCCTAGCGGCCAGCACAGATACGCAGTATTTT. Protein product: CAIGDPLAASTDTQYF.

Details on this clonotype: A single base separates this from a much larger clone, so it may be a read error. The genes are TRBV6-2 or TRBV6-3 and TRBJ2-1; TRBD1 agrees at 7 bases. The germline gives CDR1 MNHEY, CDR2 SVGEGT. This CDR3 comprises 15 residues. CDR3 protein: CGSSGGDSSYNEQFF. The CDR3 nucleotides are TGTGGCAGCAGTGGTGGGGACAGCTCCTACAATGAGCAGTTCTTC.

The chain joins TRBV12-3 or TRBV12-4 to TRBJ2-1; no clear D. CDR3 length: 13 residues. Trimming took off 3 bases at V and 8 bases at J, with 11 bases between the two ends. CDR3 amino acids: CASSFAEIYEQFF. For the CDR3, the DNA is TGTGCCAGCAGTTTTGCTGAGATCTATGAGCAGTTCTTC.

This clonotype occurred a few times. The chain combines TRBV12-3 or TRBV12-4 with TRBJ2-7; 8 bases are shared with TRBD2. This CDR3 is 15 amino acids long. V dropped 2 bases and J dropped 8; count of bases not matched to a gene: 11. The CDR3, as DNA: TGTGCCAGCAGTTTACAGCGGGGGAGTACTATAAAGCAGTACTTC. This sequence encodes CASSLQRGSTIKQYF.

This clonotype has at least ten counts. The chain employs TRBV28 and TRBJ2-3, with 12 bases aligning to TRBD2. There are 15 residues in the CDR3. Germline CDR1 and CDR2: MDHEN and SYDVKM. V was pared by 6 bases and J by 4 bases, with 5 bases of the junction left unmatched. CDR3 coding DNA: TGTGCCAGCAGCCAGACTAGCGGGAGACCAGATACGCAGTATTTT. Protein: CASSQTSGRPDTQYF.

A few counts support this clonotype. The J gene is TRBJ2-1, the V gene TRBV20-1; 9 bases agree with TRBD2. Germline V gene data show CDR1 as DFQATT and CDR2 as SNEGSKA (reference sequence). This CDR3 region has 16 residues. With V trimmed by 0 bases and J by 3 bases, 6 bases remained unmatched. The CDR3 nucleotides are TGCAGTGCTAGAGATAGGGCTAGCGGGATCTACAATGAGCAGTTCTTC. It codes for CSARDRASGIYNEQFF.

In its sample, this clonotype was seen a few times. J is TRBJ1-1 and V is TRBV4-1; 8 nucleotides align to TRBD1. The V and J ends lost 7 bases and 0 bases, in that order; junction bases with no gene match: 7. The germline V gene encodes CDR1 MGHRA and CDR2 YSYEKL. This CDR3 is 15 amino acids long. CDR3 nucleotides: TGCGCCAGCACCATAATGGACAGGGTGAACACTGAAGCTTTCTTT. Translated, it gives CASTIMDRVNTEAFF.

This clonotype was observed at least ten times. This chain links TRBV10-3 with TRBJ2-1; 7 nucleotides match TRBD1. J lost 2 bases, V lost 3 bases, and 7 bases had no gene match. Germline V lookup: CDR1 ENHRY, CDR2 SYGVKD. This CDR3 has 16 residues. CDR3 nucleotides: TGTGCCATCAGTGATATGTCGACAGGGACCTACAATGAGCAGTTCTTC. Protein: CAISDMSTGTYNEQFF.

The J gene is TRBJ1-2, the V gene TRBV7-2, with 7 bases lining up with TRBD1. After removal of 3 bases from V and 4 bases from J, the junction contained 2 bases not matched to a gene. This CDR3 region has 13 residues. Germline V lookup: CDR1 SGHTA, CDR2 FQGNSA. The CDR3 loop is CASSLTGRYGYTF. DNA for the CDR3: TGTGCCAGCAGCTTGACAGGGCGCTATGGCTACACCTTC.

This clonotype has more than one count but fewer than ten. The genes are TRBV12-3 or TRBV12-4 and TRBJ1-1; possible D gene TRBD1, 5 bases. The V and J ends lost 3 bases and 3 bases respectively, with 11 bases between them. CDR3 length: 14 residues. The CDR3 sequence: CASSLNRRYTEAFF. The CDR3 bases are TGTGCCAGCAGTTTGAACAGGAGGTACACTGAAGCTTTCTTT.

The table lists this clonotype with many counts. The chain combines TRBV6-2 or TRBV6-3 with TRBJ2-1; 9 bases match TRBD1. This CDR3 region has 14 residues. Germline assignment: CDR1 MNHEY and CDR2 SVGEGT. V was pared by 2 bases and J by 8 bases, with 4 bases of the junction left unmatched. CDR3 residues: CASSYMGQGYEQFF. CDR3 in DNA: TGTGCCAGCAGTTACATGGGACAGGGCTATGAGCAGTTCTTC.

This chain uses TRBV5-5 with TRBJ2-2; D gene unclear. Germline CDR1 and CDR2: SGHKS and YYEKEE (reference sequence). This CDR3 has 15 amino acids. The ends were cut back, 4 bases at V and 3 bases at J, with 13 bases in the middle. The CDR3, as DNA: TGTGCCAGCAGCGGCGTATGGGTTGACACCGGGGAGCTGTTTTTT. It translates to CASSGVWVDTGELFF.

The gene calls are TRBV20-1 and TRBJ2-1; 9 bases agree with TRBD1. V was clipped by 0 bases and J by 0 bases; unmatched bases: 15. Germline-derived CDR1 and CDR2 are DFQATT and SNEGSKA (reference sequence). CDR3 length: 20 amino acids. CDR3 amino acids: CSARETGGRGARSSYNEQFF. The CDR3 DNA reads TGCAGTGCTAGAGAGACAGGGGGAAGGGGGGCGAGGAGCTCCTACAATGAGCAGTTCTTC.

This chain links TRBV28 with TRBJ2-2; D unresolved. This CDR3 contains 11 residues. V was shortened by 10 bases and J by 4 bases, with 7 bases between the two germline ends. CDR1 and CDR2 from the germline V gene are MDHEN and SYDVKM. The CDR3 region is CATTGTGELFF. The DNA for the CDR3 is TGTGCCACCACGGGCACCGGGGAGCTGTTTTTT.

The V and J genes are TRBV11-2 and TRBJ2-6; 7 nucleotides agree with TRBD1. The V gene's germline CDR1 is SGHAT and CDR2 FQNNGV. Trimming took 4 bases from V and 0 from J; bases not matched to a gene: 12. This CDR3 contains 19 residues. The CDR3 bases are TGTGCCAGCAGCTCCCGGACAGGCACAGGGGTCTCTGGGGCCAACGTCCTGACTTTC. Residues: CASSSRTGTGVSGANVLTF.

The CDR3 DNA is TGTGCCAGCAGCGATTCCGGGGTGAGCAATCAGCCCCAGCATTTT. This gives the protein CASSDSGVSNQPQHF. The rearrangement joins TRBV2 to TRBJ1-5; D is undetermined. This CDR3 comprises 15 residues. Germline lookup yields CDR1 SNHLY and CDR2 FYNNEI. The V end was cut by 6 bases, the J end by 1 base, with 13 bases between.

J is TRBJ2-7 and V is TRBV11-2; the D is unclear. This CDR3 contains 14 residues. CDR1 is SGHAT, CDR2 FQNNGV, per germline. V gave up 1 base and J gave up 3 bases, with 10 bases separating them. The CDR3 sequence is CASSLGPRSYEQYF. The DNA of the CDR3 is TGTGCCAGCAGCTTAGGGCCAAGGAGCTACGAGCAGTACTTC.

This clonotype was recorded at least ten times. The chain employs TRBV20-1 and TRBJ2-7, with 9 bases aligning to TRBD1. The germline V gene encodes CDR1 DFQATT and CDR2 SNEGSKA (reference sequence). This CDR3 region has 14 residues. In nucleotides, the CDR3 is TGCAGGGCTCTCGGGGACAGGGTAACCTACGAGCAGTACTTC. Translating it yields CRALGDRVTYEQYF.

This clonotype was recorded at least ten times. This rearrangement joins TRBV29-1 to TRBJ2-1, with 10 bases that match TRBD2. The V gene's germline CDR1 is SQVTM and CDR2 ANQGSEA. This CDR3 spans 17 amino acids. With 4 bases clipped from V and 0 bases from J, the junction kept 9 bases outside the gene matches. CDR3 in DNA: TGCAGCGTTGGGGGGTCGCTAGCGGGAGACTCCTACAATGAGCAGTTCTTC. This gives the protein CSVGGSLAGDSYNEQFF.